The following is a T cell receptor (beta chain) sequence with its context. The data belong to a study of cytomegalovirus exposure and HLA in healthy donors. Study-wide context: The same platform used for the approximately 670 first-cohort repertoires was also used for the roughly 120 validation repertoires, as a later analysis reported.

Generated by immunoSEQ multiplex PCR, the TCRdb table keeps only in-frame clones and is missing some. The sample records under 100,000 clones, 90% to 97% being singletons. Germline V gives CDR1 SGHAT, CDR2 FQNNGV. CDR3 length equals 14 residues. Trimming cost V 5 bases and J 0 bases, with 11 bases left between them. Sequencing was carried out using PBMCs. The receptor was isolated from a woman between 18 and 30 years old in good health and CMV-seronegative. This chain connects TRBV11-2 to TRBJ2-7; D possibly corresponds to TRBD2 (5 bases). As DNA, the CDR3 is TGTGCCAGCAGCCCGGACGGGAACTCCTACGAGCAGTACTTC. Translation: CASSPDGNSYEQYF.